This paragraph reports one T cell receptor (beta chain). Its antigen remains unidentified. The record originates from a study of cytomegalovirus exposure and HLA in healthy donors. Overall study findings and caveats: Among TCR sequences, most were rare, though some public TCRs appeared in many donors. Some segments of the V type, notably TRBV6-2 and TRBV6-3, were excluded as indistinguishable. Most subjects had HLA-A and HLA-B alleles reportedly predicted accurately by TCR beta sequences.

Primers for the PCR totalled 60 Vbeta and 13 Jbeta. TCRdb's table, derived via immunoSEQ multiplex PCR, lists solely in-frame clones and lacks some. The data show around 99,000 clones, 81% seen once. CDR3 length equals 15 residues. V was trimmed by 5 bases and J by 2 bases, leaving 15 bases between them. The germline V gene encodes CDR1 MNHNS and CDR2 SASEGT. The sequence derives from a man aged 25 to 40 in good health and CMV-seronegative. Source material: PBMCs. The V and J genes are TRBV6-1 and TRBJ1-1, with a possible D match to TRBD1 (5 bases). The DNA for the CDR3 is TGTGCCAGCAGTTCTTGGGGGGGAGGTAACACTGAAGCTTTCTTT. Amino acids: CASSSWGGGNTEAFF.